This TCR beta chain was profiled in a study of OX40 agonist ivuxolimab in advanced cancers. Libraries were prepared by immunoSEQ multiplex PCR; TCRdb keeps only in-frame clonotypes and omits some of them. The sample includes around 64,000 clones, over 80% of them seen just once. The TCR comes from an adult with an advanced solid tumor such as melanoma, head and neck, liver or kidney cancer. The sample was CD4+ or CD8+ T cells sorted from blood, taken in a trial of the OX40 agonist ivuxolimab.

The CDR3 spells CASSRSLSGPNEQFF. CDR3 in DNA: TGTGCCAGCAGCCGTTCCCTAAGCGGTCCGAATGAGCAGTTCTTC. The chain employs TRBV11-2 and TRBJ2-1, with D tentatively TRBD2 (5 bases). The CDR3 is made up of 15 amino acids. Trimming removed 5 bases at V and 7 bases at J, with 18 bases between. The germline V gene encodes CDR1 SGHAT and CDR2 FQNNGV.